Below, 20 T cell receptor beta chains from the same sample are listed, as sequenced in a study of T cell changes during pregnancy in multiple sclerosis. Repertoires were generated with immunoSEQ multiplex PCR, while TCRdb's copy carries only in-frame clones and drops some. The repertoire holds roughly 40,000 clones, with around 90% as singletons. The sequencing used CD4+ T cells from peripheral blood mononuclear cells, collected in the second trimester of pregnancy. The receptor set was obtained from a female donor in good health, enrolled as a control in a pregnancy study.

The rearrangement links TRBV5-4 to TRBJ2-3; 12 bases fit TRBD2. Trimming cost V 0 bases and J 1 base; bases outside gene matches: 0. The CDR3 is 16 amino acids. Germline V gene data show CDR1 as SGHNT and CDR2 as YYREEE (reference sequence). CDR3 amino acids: CASSLGLAGGTDTQYF. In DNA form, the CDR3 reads TGTGCCAGCAGCTTGGGACTAGCGGGAGGCACAGATACGCAGTATTTT.

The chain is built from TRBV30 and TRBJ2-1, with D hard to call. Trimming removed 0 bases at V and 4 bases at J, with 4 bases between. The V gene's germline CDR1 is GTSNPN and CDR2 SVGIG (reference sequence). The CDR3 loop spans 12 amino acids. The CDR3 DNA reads TGTGCCTGGAGTGTCCCGTACAATGAGCAGTTCTTC. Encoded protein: CAWSVPYNEQFF.

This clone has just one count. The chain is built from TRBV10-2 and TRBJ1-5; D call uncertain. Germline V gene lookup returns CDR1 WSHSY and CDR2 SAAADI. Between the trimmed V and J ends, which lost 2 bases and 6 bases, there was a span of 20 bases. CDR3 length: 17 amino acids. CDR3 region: CASSEANLGGLGQPQHF. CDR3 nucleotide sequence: TGCGCCAGCAGTGAGGCCAACCTGGGAGGGCTGGGTCAGCCCCAGCATTTT.

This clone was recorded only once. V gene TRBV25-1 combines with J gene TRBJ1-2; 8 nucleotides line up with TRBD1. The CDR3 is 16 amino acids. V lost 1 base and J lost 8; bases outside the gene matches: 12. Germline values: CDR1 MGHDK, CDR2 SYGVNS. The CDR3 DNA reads TGTGCCAGCAGTGAATGGGGCCGGGGACAGGAGGGAGGCTACACCTTC. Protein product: CASSEWGRGQEGGYTF.

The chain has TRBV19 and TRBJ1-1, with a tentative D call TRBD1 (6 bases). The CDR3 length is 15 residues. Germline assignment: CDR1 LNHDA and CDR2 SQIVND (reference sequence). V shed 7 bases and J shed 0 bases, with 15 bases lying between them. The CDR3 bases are TGTGCCAGTAAAGGGGGGGGCCTAGTGAACACTGAAGCTTTCTTT. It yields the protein CASKGGGLVNTEAFF.

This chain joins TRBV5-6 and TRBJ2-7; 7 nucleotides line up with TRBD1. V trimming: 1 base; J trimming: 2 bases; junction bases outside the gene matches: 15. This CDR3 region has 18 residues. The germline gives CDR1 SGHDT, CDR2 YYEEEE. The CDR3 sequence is CASSLPSTYRGPTYEQYF. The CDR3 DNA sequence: TGTGCCAGCAGCTTGCCTAGCACATACAGGGGTCCAACCTACGAGCAGTACTTC.

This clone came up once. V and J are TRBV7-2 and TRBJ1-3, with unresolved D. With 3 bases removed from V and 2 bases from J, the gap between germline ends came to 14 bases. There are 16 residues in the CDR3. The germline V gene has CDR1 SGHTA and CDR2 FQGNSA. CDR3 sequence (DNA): TGTGCCAGCAGCTTTAGTGGGCCCTTCACTGGAAACACCATATATTTT. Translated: CASSFSGPFTGNTIYF.

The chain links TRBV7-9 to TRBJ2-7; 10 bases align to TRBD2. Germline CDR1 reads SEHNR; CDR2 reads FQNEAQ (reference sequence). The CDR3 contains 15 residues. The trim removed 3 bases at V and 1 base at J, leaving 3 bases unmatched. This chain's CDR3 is CASSFTSGASYEQYF. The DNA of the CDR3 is TGTGCCAGCAGCTTCACTAGCGGGGCTTCCTACGAGCAGTACTTC.

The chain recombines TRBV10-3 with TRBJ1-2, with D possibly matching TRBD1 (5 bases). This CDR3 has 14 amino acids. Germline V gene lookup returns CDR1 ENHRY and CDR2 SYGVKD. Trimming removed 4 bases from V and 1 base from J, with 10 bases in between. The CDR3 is CAISVGGNNYGYTF. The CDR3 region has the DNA TGTGCCATCAGTGTTGGGGGGAATAACTATGGCTACACCTTC.

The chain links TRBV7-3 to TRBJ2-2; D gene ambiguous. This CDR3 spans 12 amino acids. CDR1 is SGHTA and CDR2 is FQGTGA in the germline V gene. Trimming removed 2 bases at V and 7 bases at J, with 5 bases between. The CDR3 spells CASSLPDGELFF. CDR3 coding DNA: TGTGCCAGCAGCTTACCAGACGGGGAGCTGTTTTTT.

CDR3 coding DNA: TGTGCCAGCAGTGAAACGGGAGCCGGGGAGCTGTTTTTT. Protein: CASSETGAGELFF. V and J are TRBV2 and TRBJ2-2; weak D call: TRBD2 (6 bases). This CDR3 is built from 13 residues. Germline CDR1 and CDR2: SNHLY and FYNNEI. Trimming took off 2 bases at V and 6 bases at J, with 7 bases between the two ends.

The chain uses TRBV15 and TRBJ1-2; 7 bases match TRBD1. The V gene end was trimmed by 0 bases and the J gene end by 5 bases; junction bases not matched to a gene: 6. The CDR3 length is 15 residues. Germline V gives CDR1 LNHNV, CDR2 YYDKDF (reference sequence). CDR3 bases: TGTGCCACCAGCAGAGATCCCGGGACAGAATATGGCTACACCTTC. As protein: CATSRDPGTEYGYTF.

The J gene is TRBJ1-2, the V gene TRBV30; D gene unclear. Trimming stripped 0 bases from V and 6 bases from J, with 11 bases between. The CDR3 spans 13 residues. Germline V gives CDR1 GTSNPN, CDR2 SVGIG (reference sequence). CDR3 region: CAWSVAFPNGYTF. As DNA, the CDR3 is TGTGCCTGGAGTGTAGCGTTCCCCAATGGCTACACCTTC.

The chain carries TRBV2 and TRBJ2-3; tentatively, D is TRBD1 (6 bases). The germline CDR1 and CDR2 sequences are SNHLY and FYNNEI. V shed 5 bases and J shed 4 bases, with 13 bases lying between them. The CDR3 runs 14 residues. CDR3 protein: CASSSTGLADTQYF. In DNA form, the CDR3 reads TGTGCCAGCAGTTCCACAGGGTTGGCAGATACGCAGTATTTT.

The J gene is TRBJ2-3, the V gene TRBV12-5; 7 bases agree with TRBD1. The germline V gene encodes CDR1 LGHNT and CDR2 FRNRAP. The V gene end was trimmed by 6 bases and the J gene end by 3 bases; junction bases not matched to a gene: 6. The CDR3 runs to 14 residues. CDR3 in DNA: TGTGCTAGTGGCCAGGGACAGCGAACAGATACGCAGTATTTT. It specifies CASGQGQRTDTQYF.

Written as DNA, the CDR3 is TGTGCCAGCAGCCAAGCTCGGGGAGGGACCGGTAATGAGCAGTTCTTC. Translated, it gives CASSQARGGTGNEQFF. This chain joins TRBV4-2 and TRBJ2-1; 7 nucleotides align to TRBD2. Looked up from germline, CDR1 is LGHNA and CDR2 is YNFKEQ. CDR3 size: 16 residues. With 1 base clipped from V and 7 bases from J, the junction kept 10 bases outside the gene matches.

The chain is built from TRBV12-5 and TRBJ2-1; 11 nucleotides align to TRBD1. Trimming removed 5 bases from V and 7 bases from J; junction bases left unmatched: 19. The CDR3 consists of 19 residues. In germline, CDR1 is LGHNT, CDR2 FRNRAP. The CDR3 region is CASGPPRDRGSLGENEQFF. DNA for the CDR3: TGTGCTAGTGGTCCCCCCCGGGACAGGGGGTCCCTGGGGGAAAATGAGCAGTTCTTC. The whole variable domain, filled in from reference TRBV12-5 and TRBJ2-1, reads DARVTQTPRHKVTEMGQEVTMRCQPILGHNTVFWYRQTMMQGLELLAYFRNRAPLDDSGMPKDRFSAEMPDATLATLKIQPSEPRDSAVYFCASGPPRDRGSLGENEQFFGPGTRLTVL.

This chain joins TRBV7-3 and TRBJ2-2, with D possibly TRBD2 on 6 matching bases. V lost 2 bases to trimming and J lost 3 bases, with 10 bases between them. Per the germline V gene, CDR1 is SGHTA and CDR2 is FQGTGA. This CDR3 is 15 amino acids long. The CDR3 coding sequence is TGTGCCAGCAGCTTAGCCGGGACTCACACCGGGGAGCTGTTTTTT. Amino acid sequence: CASSLAGTHTGELFF.

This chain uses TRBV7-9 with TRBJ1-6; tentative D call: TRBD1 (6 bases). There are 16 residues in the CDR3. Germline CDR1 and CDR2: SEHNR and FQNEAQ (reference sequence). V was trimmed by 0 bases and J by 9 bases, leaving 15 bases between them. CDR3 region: CASSLATGTPGSPLHF. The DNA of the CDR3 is TGTGCCAGCAGCTTAGCCACAGGGACACCTGGTTCACCCCTCCACTTT.

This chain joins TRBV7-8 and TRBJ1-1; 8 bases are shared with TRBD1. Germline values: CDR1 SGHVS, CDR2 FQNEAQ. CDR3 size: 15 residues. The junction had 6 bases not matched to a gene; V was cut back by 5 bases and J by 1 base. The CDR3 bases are TGTGCCAGCAGCCCCCGGACAGGGACGAACACTGAAGCTTTCTTT. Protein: CASSPRTGTNTEAFF.